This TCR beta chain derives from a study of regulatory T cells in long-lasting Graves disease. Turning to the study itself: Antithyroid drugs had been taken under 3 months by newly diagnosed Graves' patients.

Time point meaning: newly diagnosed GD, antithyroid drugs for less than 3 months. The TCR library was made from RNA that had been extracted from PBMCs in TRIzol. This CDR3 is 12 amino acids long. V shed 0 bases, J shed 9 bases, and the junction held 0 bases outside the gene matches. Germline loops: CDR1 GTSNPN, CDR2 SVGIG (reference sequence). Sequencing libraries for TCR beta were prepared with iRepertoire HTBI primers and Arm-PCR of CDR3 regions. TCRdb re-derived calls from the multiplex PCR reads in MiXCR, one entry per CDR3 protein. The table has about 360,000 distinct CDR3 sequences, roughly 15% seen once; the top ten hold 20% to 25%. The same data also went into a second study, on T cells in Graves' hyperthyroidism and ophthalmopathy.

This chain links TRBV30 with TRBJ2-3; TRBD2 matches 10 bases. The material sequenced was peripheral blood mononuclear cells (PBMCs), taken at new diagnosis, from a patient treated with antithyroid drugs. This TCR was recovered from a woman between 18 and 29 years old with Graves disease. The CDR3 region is CAWSVLAGTQYF. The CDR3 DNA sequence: TGTGCCTGGAGTGTACTAGCGGGGACGCAGTATTTT.